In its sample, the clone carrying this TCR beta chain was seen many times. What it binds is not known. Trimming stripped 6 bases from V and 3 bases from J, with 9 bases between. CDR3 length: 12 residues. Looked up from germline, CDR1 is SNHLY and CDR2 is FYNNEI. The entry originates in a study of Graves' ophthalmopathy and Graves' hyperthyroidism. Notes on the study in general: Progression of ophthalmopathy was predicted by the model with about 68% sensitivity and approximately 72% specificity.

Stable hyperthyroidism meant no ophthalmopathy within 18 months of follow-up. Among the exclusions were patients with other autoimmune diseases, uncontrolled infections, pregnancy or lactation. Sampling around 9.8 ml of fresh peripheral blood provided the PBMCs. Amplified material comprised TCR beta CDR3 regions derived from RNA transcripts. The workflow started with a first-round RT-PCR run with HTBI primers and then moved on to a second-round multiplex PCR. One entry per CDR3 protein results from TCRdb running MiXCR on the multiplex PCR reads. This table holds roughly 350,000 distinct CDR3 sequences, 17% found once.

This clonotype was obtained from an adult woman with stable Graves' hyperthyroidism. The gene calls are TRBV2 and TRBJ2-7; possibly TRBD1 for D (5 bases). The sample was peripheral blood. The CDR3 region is CASRGQIYEQYF. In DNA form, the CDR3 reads TGTGCCAGCAGGGGGCAGATCTACGAGCAGTACTTC. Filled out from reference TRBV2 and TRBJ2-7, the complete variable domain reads EPEVTQTPSHQVTQMGQEVILRCVPISNHLYFYWYRQILGQKVEFLVSFYNNEISEKSEIFDDQFSVERPDGSNFTLKIRSTKLEDSAMYFCASRGQIYEQYFGPGTRLTVT.